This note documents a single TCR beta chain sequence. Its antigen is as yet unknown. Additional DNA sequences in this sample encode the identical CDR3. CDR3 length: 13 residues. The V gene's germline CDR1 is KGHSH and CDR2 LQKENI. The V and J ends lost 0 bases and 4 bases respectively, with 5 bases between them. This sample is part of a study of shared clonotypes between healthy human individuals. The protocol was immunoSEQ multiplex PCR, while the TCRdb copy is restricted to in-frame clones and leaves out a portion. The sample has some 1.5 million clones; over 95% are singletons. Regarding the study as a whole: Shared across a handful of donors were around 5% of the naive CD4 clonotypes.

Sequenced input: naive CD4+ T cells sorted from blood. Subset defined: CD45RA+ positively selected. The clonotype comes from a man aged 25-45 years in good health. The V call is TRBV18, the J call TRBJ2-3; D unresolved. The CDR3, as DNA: TGTGCCAGCTCACCACCTGGGGCAGATACGCAGTATTTT. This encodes CASSPPGADTQYF.